This T cell receptor beta chain originates from a study of cytomegalovirus exposure and HLA in healthy donors. Findings and limits, study-wide: Sequences of the TCR beta chain were said to predict the HLA-A and HLA-B alleles of most subjects accurately. Being productive about 87% or about 30% of the time was typical of most TCR beta V segments in an earlier analysis.

The donors (healthy individuals) were bone marrow donors. At collection, donors were nominally healthy, but unrecorded immune exposures were probable. This CDR3 region has 16 residues. Germline V gives CDR1 SGDLS, CDR2 YYNGEE. The germline V and J ends were trimmed by 3 bases and 0 bases, with 15 bases remaining between them. As concerns this clone: Its cognate antigen is unknown.

Primers included in the PCR were 60 Vbeta and 13 Jbeta primers. TCRdb keeps only in-frame clones here, not all; method: immunoSEQ multiplex PCR. The data show over 55,000 clones, about two thirds seen once. The sequence was obtained from a woman in her fifties or sixties in good health and CMV-seropositive. The chain carries TRBV9 and TRBJ1-1; possible D gene TRBD1, 6 bases. Sequences were obtained from PBMCs. The CDR3 sequence: CASSAPRGGLNTEAFF. The CDR3 DNA reads TGTGCCAGCAGCGCTCCCAGGGGAGGGCTGAACACTGAAGCTTTCTTT.